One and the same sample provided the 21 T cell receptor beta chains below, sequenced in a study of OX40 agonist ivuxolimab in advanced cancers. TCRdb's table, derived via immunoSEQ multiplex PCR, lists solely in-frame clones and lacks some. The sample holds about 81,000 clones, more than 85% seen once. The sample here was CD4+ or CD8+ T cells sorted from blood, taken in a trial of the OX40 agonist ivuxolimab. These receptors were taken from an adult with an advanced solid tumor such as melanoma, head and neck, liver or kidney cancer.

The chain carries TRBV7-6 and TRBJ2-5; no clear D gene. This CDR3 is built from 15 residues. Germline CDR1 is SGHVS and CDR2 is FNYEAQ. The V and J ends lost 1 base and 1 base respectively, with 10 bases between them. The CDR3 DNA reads TGTGCCAGCAGCTTAGAACGAGCGATCCAAGAGACCCAGTACTTC. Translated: CASSLERAIQETQYF.

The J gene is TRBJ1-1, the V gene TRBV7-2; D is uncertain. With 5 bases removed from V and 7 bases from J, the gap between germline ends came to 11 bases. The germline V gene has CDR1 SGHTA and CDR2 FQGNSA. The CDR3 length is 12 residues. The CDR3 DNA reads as TGTGCCAGCAGCCAAAAATCCGATGAAGCTTTCTTT. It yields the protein CASSQKSDEAFF.

The DNA for the CDR3 is TGTGCCAGCAGCTTAGCCGGGACAGGGTCATCGGCTTTCTTT. Its protein is CASSLAGTGSSAFF. The chain carries TRBV7-3 and TRBJ1-1; 9 nucleotides line up with TRBD1. Germline CDR1 is SGHTA and CDR2 is FQGTGA. With 2 bases clipped from V and 11 bases from J, the junction kept 9 bases outside the gene matches. The CDR3 runs 14 residues.

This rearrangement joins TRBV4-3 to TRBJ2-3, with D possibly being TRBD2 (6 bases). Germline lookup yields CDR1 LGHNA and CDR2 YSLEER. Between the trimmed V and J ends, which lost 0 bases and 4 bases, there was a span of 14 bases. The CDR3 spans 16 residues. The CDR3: CASSQDWSGPADTQYF. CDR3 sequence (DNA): TGCGCCAGCAGCCAAGACTGGAGCGGGCCGGCAGATACGCAGTATTTT.

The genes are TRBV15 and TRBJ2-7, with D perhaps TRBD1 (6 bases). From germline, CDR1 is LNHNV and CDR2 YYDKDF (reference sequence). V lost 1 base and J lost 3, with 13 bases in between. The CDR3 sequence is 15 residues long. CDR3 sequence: CATSRGRLTGYEQYF. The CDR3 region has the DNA TGTGCCACCAGCAGAGGCAGACTGACAGGCTACGAGCAGTACTTC.

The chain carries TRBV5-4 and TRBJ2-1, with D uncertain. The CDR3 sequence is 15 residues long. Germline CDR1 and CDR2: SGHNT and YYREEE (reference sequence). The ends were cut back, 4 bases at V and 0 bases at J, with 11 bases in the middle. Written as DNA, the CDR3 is TGTGCCAGCAGCCCGGACCCTAGCTCCTACAATGAGCAGTTCTTC. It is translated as CASSPDPSSYNEQFF. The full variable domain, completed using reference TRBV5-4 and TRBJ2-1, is ETGVTQSPTHLIKTRGQQVTLRCSSQSGHNTVSWYQQALGQGPQFIFQYYREEENGRGNFPPRFSGLQFPNYSSELNVNALELDDSALYLCASSPDPSSYNEQFFGPGTRLTVL.

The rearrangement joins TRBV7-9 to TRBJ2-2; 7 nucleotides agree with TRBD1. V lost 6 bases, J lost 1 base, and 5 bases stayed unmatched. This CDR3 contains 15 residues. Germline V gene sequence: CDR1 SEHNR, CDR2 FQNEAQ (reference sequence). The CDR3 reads CASRRGQQNTGELFF. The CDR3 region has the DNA TGTGCCAGCAGGAGGGGACAGCAGAACACCGGGGAGCTGTTTTTT.

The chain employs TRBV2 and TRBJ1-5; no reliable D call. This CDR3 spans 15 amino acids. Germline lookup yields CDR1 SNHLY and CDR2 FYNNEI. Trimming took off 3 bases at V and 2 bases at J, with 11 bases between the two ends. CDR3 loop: CASSDMRMGNQPQHF. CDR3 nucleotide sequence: TGTGCCAGCAGTGACATGAGGATGGGCAATCAGCCCCAGCATTTT.

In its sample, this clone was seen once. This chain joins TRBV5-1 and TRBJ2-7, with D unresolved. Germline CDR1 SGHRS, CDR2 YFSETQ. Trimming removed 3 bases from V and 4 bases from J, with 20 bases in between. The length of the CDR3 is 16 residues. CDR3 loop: CASSSQDLGRAYEQYF. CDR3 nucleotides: TGCGCCAGCAGCTCCCAAGATCTCGGCAGAGCTTACGAGCAGTACTTC.

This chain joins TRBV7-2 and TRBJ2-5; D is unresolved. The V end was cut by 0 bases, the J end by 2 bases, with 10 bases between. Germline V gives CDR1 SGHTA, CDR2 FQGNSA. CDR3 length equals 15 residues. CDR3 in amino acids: CASSLAPGVQETQYF. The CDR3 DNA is TGTGCCAGCAGCTTAGCCCCCGGAGTACAAGAGACCCAGTACTTC.

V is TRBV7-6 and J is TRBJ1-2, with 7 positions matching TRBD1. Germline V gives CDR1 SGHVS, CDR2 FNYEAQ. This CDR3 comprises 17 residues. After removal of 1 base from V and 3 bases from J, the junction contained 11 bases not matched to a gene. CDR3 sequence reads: CASSLEKGQPLDYGYTF. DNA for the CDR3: TGTGCCAGCAGCTTAGAGAAGGGACAGCCTTTGGACTATGGCTACACCTTC.

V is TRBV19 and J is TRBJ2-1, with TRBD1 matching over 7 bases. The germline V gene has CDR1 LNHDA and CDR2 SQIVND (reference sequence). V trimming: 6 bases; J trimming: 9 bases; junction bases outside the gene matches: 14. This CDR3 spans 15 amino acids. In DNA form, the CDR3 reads TGTGCCAGTAGGGCCGTAAGACAGGGCCATTTTGAGCAGTTCTTC. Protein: CASRAVRQGHFEQFF.

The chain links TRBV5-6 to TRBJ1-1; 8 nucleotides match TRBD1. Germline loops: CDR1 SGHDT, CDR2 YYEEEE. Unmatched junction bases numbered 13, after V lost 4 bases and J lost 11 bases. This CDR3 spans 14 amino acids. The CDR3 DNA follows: TGTGCCAGCAGCCCAGGAGTCAGGGGGCCTATGGCTTTCTTT. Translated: CASSPGVRGPMAFF.

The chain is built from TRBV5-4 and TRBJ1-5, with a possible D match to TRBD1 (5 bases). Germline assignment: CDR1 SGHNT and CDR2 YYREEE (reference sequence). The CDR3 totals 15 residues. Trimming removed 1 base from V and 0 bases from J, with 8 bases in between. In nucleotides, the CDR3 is TGTGCCAGCAGCTTGTGGGGCCGTAGCAATCAGCCCCAGCATTTT. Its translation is CASSLWGRSNQPQHF.

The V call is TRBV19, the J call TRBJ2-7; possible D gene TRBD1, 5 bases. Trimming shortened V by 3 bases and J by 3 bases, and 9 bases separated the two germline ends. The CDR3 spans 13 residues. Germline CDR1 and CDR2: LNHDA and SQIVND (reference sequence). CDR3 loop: CASSIAGYYEQYF. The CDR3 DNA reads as TGTGCCAGTAGTATCGCAGGGTACTACGAGCAGTACTTC.

In DNA form, the CDR3 reads TGCGCCAGCAGCCGCCGGACTAGCGGGGGGGCCCCGTCGGAGACCCAGTACTTC. It translates to CASSRRTSGGAPSETQYF. The genes are TRBV4-1 and TRBJ2-5; 15 nucleotides agree with TRBD2. The CDR3 has 18 amino acids. CDR1 and CDR2 (germline): MGHRA, YSYEKL. Trimming at V came to 4 bases and at J to 5 bases, leaving 11 bases not matched to a gene.

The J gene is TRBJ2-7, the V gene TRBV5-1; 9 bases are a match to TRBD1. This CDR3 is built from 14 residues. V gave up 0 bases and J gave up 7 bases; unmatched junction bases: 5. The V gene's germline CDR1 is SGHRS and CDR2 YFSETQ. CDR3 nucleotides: TGCGCCAGCAGCTTGGAACAGGGGGCCAGGGAGCAGTACTTC. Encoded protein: CASSLEQGAREQYF.

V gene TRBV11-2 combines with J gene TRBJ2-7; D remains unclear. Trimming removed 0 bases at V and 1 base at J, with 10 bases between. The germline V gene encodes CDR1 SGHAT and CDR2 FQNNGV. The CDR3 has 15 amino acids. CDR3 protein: CASSLDPAPSYEQYF. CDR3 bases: TGTGCCAGCAGCTTAGATCCCGCCCCATCCTACGAGCAGTACTTC.

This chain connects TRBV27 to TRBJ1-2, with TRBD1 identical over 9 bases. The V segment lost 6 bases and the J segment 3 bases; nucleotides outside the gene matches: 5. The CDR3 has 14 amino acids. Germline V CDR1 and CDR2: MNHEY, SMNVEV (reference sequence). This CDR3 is CASRPTGGYYGYTF. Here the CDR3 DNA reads TGTGCCAGCAGACCGACAGGGGGATACTATGGCTACACCTTC.

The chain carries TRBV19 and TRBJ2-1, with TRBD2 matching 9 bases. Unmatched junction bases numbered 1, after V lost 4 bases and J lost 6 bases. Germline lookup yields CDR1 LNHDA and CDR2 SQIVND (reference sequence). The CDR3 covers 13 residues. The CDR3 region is CASSRGLANEQFF. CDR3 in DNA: TGTGCCAGTAGTAGGGGACTAGCCAATGAGCAGTTCTTC.

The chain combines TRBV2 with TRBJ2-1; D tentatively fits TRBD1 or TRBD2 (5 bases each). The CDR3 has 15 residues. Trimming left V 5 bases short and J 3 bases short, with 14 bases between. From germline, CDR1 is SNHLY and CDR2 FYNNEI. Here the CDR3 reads CASSSLGTVYNEQFF. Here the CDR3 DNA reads TGTGCCAGCAGTTCACTGGGGACGGTCTACAATGAGCAGTTCTTC.